The T cell receptor (beta chain) under discussion was sequenced for a study of OX40 agonist ivuxolimab in advanced cancers. General study findings and limits: CD8+ T cells were the subset that, on average, had more expanded clones than CD4+. Normalized T-cell clonal expansion was also low in a subset of nonresponders.

There are 16 residues in the CDR3. The germline V gene encodes CDR1 SGHAT and CDR2 FQNNGV. Between the trimmed V and J ends, which lost 0 bases and 3 bases, there was a span of 14 bases. This table comes from immunoSEQ multiplex PCR, and its TCRdb copy is limited to in-frame clones, with some not included. The sample has tens of thousands of clones, approximately 85% seen once; the top ten hold approximately 16%. Details on this clone: As yet, its antigen is unknown.

V is TRBV11-2 and J is TRBJ1-1; D is ambiguous. The sequence was collected from an adult with an advanced solid tumor such as melanoma, head and neck, liver or kidney cancer. The starting material was CD4+ or CD8+ T cells sorted from blood, obtained in a trial of the OX40 agonist ivuxolimab. The CDR3 sequence is CASSLEGWAVDTEAFF. The CDR3 DNA sequence: TGTGCCAGCAGCTTAGAGGGTTGGGCGGTAGACACTGAAGCTTTCTTT. The whole variable domain, filled in from reference TRBV11-2 and TRBJ1-1, reads EAGVAQSPRYKIIEKRQSVAFWCNPISGHATLYWYQQILGQGPKLLIQFQNNGVVDDSQLPKDRFSAERLKGVDSTLKIQPAKLEDSAVYLCASSLEGWAVDTEAFFGQGTRLTVV.